The 14 T cell receptor beta chains below all came from one sample that was sequenced in a study of CD8 T cells in ankylosing spondylitis (dated 2017 in TCRdb). The research as a whole found: Blood from ankylosing spondylitis patients appeared to be characterized by a TCR beta motif composed of eight or nine highly homologous amino acid variants.

No antigens are known for them. Libraries were built with 5' RACE. The sample was run on an Illumina HiSeq 2500. TCRdb redid the processing of the public reads, applying fastp at Q25 and MiXCR, and retained in-frame beta chains. Records with the same CDR3 protein are collapsed into one entry carrying the most frequent genes and DNA. The sample table lists 700,000 or so distinct CDR3 sequences, 15% to 20% of them with a count of one. Of the sample, approximately 18% falls within the top ten clones. Material for sequencing was blood, either unsorted or a sorted T cell fraction (not recorded which). The receptors derive from a male donor with ankylosing spondylitis.

The rearrangement joins TRBV6-1 to TRBJ2-1; 7 bases match TRBD2. The length of the CDR3 is 14 residues. CDR1 and CDR2 from the germline V gene are MNHNS and SASEGT. V lost 7 bases and J lost 7; bases outside the gene matches: 10. CDR3 sequence reads: CASTLGRGWNEQFF. CDR3 coding DNA: TGTGCCAGCACCCTAGGGAGGGGTTGGAATGAGCAGTTCTTC.

The chain uses TRBV5-5 and TRBJ2-5; 9 bases are shared with TRBD2. V was pared by 2 bases and J by 4 bases, with 6 bases of the junction left unmatched. CDR3 length equals 15 residues. Germline lookup yields CDR1 SGHKS and CDR2 YYEKEE (reference sequence). CDR3 residues: CASSFSGGGGETQYF. The DNA for the CDR3 is TGTGCCAGCAGCTTTAGCGGGGGAGGTGGAGAGACCCAGTACTTC.

This clonotype was seen a handful of times. This chain links TRBV29-1 with TRBJ2-1, with 7 nucleotides matching TRBD2. J gave up 4 bases and V 5 bases, and 8 bases lay outside the gene matches. The CDR3 is made up of 14 amino acids. The germline gives CDR1 SQVTM, CDR2 ANQGSEA. The CDR3 loop is CSVPITGGYNEQFF. CDR3 coding DNA: TGCAGCGTTCCCATAACGGGGGGTTACAATGAGCAGTTCTTC.

This clonotype was picked up a small number of times. The V and J genes are TRBV27 and TRBJ1-6, with 7 bases matching TRBD1. The germline V gene has CDR1 MNHEY and CDR2 SMNVEV (reference sequence). CDR3 size: 13 residues. The junction had 5 bases not matched to a gene; V was cut back by 11 bases and J by 4 bases. CDR3 in amino acids: CASQGQYNSPLHF. CDR3 DNA: TGTGCCTCACAGGGACAGTATAATTCACCCCTCCACTTT.

This chain links TRBV4-1 with TRBJ1-1; TRBD1 might be the D (5 bases). The V gene lost 1 base and the J gene lost 0 bases, with 9 bases spanning the gap. The CDR3 has 15 amino acids. Per germline, CDR1 MGHRA and CDR2 YSYEKL. In nucleotides, the CDR3 is TGCGCCAGCAGCCAAGGACAGTACATGAACACTGAAGCTTTCTTT. It encodes CASSQGQYMNTEAFF.

This clonotype has only a few counts. The chain recombines TRBV5-1 with TRBJ1-6; D is unresolved. CDR1 is SGHRS, CDR2 YFSETQ, per germline. The CDR3 consists of 17 residues. Trimming shortened V by 4 bases and J by 0 bases, and 14 bases separated the two germline ends. The CDR3 loop reads CASSPDSPSSYNSPLHF. DNA of the CDR3: TGCGCCAGCAGCCCGGACTCGCCGAGCTCCTATAATTCACCCCTCCACTTT.

This clonotype was counted a few times. The chain joins TRBV6-5 to TRBJ2-7; D remains ambiguous. The ends were cut back, 0 bases at V and 2 bases at J, with 11 bases in the middle. CDR3 length equals 15 residues. Per germline, CDR1 MNHEY and CDR2 SVGAGI. This chain's CDR3 is CASSYSGSGTYEQYF. The CDR3 DNA reads as TGTGCCAGCAGTTACTCGGGTTCAGGAACCTACGAGCAGTACTTC.

This clonotype was counted at least ten times. This chain links TRBV24-1 with TRBJ1-1; 8 positions match TRBD1. The CDR3 runs to 15 residues. Germline V CDR1 and CDR2: KGHDR, SFDVKD. The V segment lost 4 bases and the J segment 5 bases; nucleotides outside the gene matches: 8. CDR3 residues: CATSEKQGVKTEAFF. CDR3 DNA sequence: TGTGCCACCAGTGAGAAACAGGGGGTAAAGACTGAAGCTTTCTTT.

This clonotype was detected a few times. This sequence joins TRBV7-9 and TRBJ1-1, with D possibly TRBD1 on 6 matching bases. The ends were cut back, 5 bases at V and 4 bases at J, with 20 bases in the middle. The CDR3 length is 16 residues. Germline assignment: CDR1 SEHNR and CDR2 FQNEAQ (reference sequence). Written as DNA, the CDR3 is TGTGCCAGCAGCCCGAGAGGGGGGGCCGAGATCACTGAAGCTTTCTTT. Its protein is CASSPRGGAEITEAFF.

This clonotype showed up just a few times. The chain recombines TRBV6-5 with TRBJ1-2; no reliable D call. The CDR3 has 13 residues. CDR1 is MNHEY and CDR2 is SVGAGI in the germline V gene. V was cut by 2 bases and J by 4 bases, with 8 bases left in between. The CDR3 protein is CASSYLSGYGYTF. CDR3 bases: TGTGCCAGCAGTTACCTGTCTGGCTATGGCTACACCTTC.

This clonotype was observed a handful of times. V and J are TRBV20-1 and TRBJ2-3; no clear D gene. Trimming removed 3 bases at V and 5 bases at J, with 21 bases between. From germline, CDR1 is DFQATT and CDR2 SNEGSKA (reference sequence). The CDR3 has 16 residues. The CDR3 nucleotides are TGCAGTGCTAGTACTTTTTCTCGTCTTTTCGTAGATACGCAGTATTTT. Its protein is CSASTFSRLFVDTQYF.

This clonotype showed up just a few times. J is TRBJ2-7 and V is TRBV7-9, with D unclear. CDR1 is SEHNR and CDR2 is FQNEAQ in the germline V gene (reference sequence). This CDR3 contains 16 residues. The V end was cut by 2 bases, the J end by 2 bases, with 16 bases between. The CDR3 loop reads CASSLTAIVPAYEQYF. CDR3 DNA: TGTGCCAGCAGCTTAACCGCGATCGTACCTGCCTACGAGCAGTACTTC. Based on the CDR3 plus reference TRBV7-9 and TRBJ2-7, the full variable domain is DTGVSQNPRHKITKRGQNVTFRCDPISEHNRLYWYRQTLGQGPEFLTYFQNEAQLEKSRLLSDRFSAERPKGSFSTLEIQRTEQGDSAMYLCASSLTAIVPAYEQYFGPGTRLTVT.

This clonotype was seen repeatedly, ten times or more. The rearrangement uses TRBV20-1 and TRBJ2-5; 10 nucleotides line up with TRBD2. With V trimmed by 6 bases and J by 2 bases, 6 bases remained unmatched. Germline CDR1 and CDR2: DFQATT and SNEGSKA (reference sequence). The CDR3 sequence is 14 residues long. The CDR3 region is CSAKAGGAQETQYF. CDR3 in DNA: TGCAGTGCCAAAGCGGGGGGGGCACAAGAGACCCAGTACTTC.

V gene TRBV12-3 or TRBV12-4 combines with J gene TRBJ1-2, with TRBD1 as a possible D gene (5 bases). With 0 bases removed from V and 2 bases from J, the gap between germline ends came to 16 bases. The CDR3 covers 17 residues. In DNA, the CDR3 is TGTGCCAGCAGTTTAGCGCTAATGGGGGTTGGGAACTATGGCTACACCTTC. This sequence encodes CASSLALMGVGNYGYTF.